The 10 T cell receptor beta chains reported below all come from one sample, sequenced in a study of T cell clonotyping in hematopoietic cell transplantation. Time point noted: recipient sample about 28 days before transplant, after cytoreduction. Here immunoSEQ multiplex PCR was the method, and the copy in TCRdb shows in-frame clones only, minus some. The table has approximately 50,000 clones, 80% to 90% seen once. Sequenced material: peripheral blood mononuclear cells, taken before stem cell transplant. These TCRs come from a man aged 55 to 70 with biphenotypic leukemia. Some clones in this sample may be carry-over from other donors' samples.

This sequence joins TRBV28 and TRBJ2-3; no definite D call. The germline V and J ends were trimmed by 3 bases and 0 bases, with 7 bases remaining between them. Germline assignment: CDR1 MDHEN and CDR2 SYDVKM. The CDR3 totals 14 residues. The CDR3: CASSFSSSTDTQYF. The CDR3 DNA is TGTGCCAGCAGTTTTAGTTCTAGCACAGATACGCAGTATTTT.

J is TRBJ1-5 and V is TRBV10-3; TRBD1 might be the D (5 bases). The CDR3 has 13 amino acids. The V gene's germline CDR1 is ENHRY and CDR2 SYGVKD. Trimming left V 7 bases short and J 5 bases short, with 12 bases between. The CDR3 loop is CAITPGLYQPQHF. The CDR3 DNA reads as TGTGCCATCACTCCGGGGCTTTATCAGCCCCAGCATTTT.

The J gene is TRBJ2-7, the V gene TRBV9; tentatively, D is TRBD1 (8 bases). The CDR3 has 16 amino acids. Germline assignment: CDR1 SGDLS and CDR2 YYNGEE. Trimming stripped 4 bases from V and 1 base from J, with 18 bases between. Here the CDR3 reads CASSPGGWDRSYEQYF. CDR3 DNA sequence: TGTGCCAGCAGCCCCGGGGGGTGGGACAGGTCCTACGAGCAGTACTTC.

This clone has just a few counts. The chain links TRBV6-1 to TRBJ1-5, with D uncertain. The V gene's germline CDR1 is MNHNS and CDR2 SASEGT. The CDR3 extends over 14 amino acids. Trimming cost V 4 bases and J 0 bases, with 7 bases left between them. CDR3 sequence reads: CASSAMNSNQPQHF. The CDR3 DNA reads TGTGCCAGCAGTGCGATGAATAGCAATCAGCCCCAGCATTTT.

The chain recombines TRBV27 with TRBJ2-5; D tentatively fits TRBD1 or TRBD2 (5 bases each). The germline V gene has CDR1 MNHEY and CDR2 SMNVEV (reference sequence). This CDR3 comprises 13 residues. The V end was cut by 5 bases, the J end by 7 bases, with 14 bases between. As DNA, the CDR3 is TGTGCCAGCAGTATTAGCTCTGGGGGGACCCAGTACTTC. Amino acid sequence: CASSISSGGTQYF.

The chain is built from TRBV4-2 and TRBJ2-1, with D uncertain. The germline CDR1 and CDR2 sequences are LGHNA and YNFKEQ. V lost 0 bases to trimming and J lost 8 bases, with 8 bases between them. This CDR3 has 13 amino acids. The chain's CDR3 is CASSQDASYEQFF. CDR3 nucleotide sequence: TGTGCCAGCAGCCAAGACGCGAGCTATGAGCAGTTCTTC.

The gene calls are TRBV4-1 and TRBJ2-3; TRBD1 might be the D (5 bases). V dropped 4 bases and J dropped 2 bases, with 10 bases sitting between them. CDR3 length: 14 residues. The germline V gene has CDR1 MGHRA and CDR2 YSYEKL. CDR3 amino acids: CASSPIQDTDTQYF. CDR3 DNA sequence: TGCGCCAGCAGCCCCATACAGGACACAGATACGCAGTATTTT.

CDR3 amino acids: CASSLGVNARRNEQFF. CDR3 DNA: TGCGCCAGCAGCTTGGGGGTCAACGCCAGGCGGAATGAGCAGTTCTTC. The V gene is TRBV5-1, the J gene TRBJ2-1; D is unclear. The V end lost 0 bases, the J end lost 7 bases, and 17 bases lay between the germline ends. The CDR3 spans 16 residues. Germline V gene lookup returns CDR1 SGHRS and CDR2 YFSETQ.

The rearrangement joins TRBV28 to TRBJ1-5; no clear D. The CDR3 length is 16 residues. From germline, CDR1 is MDHEN and CDR2 SYDVKM. The V end was cut by 5 bases, the J end by 0 bases, with 14 bases between. The CDR3 protein is CASSTEFPYSNQPQHF. In DNA, the CDR3 is TGTGCCAGCAGTACAGAATTTCCATATAGCAATCAGCCCCAGCATTTT.

The chain joins TRBV6-1 to TRBJ2-7; no clear D gene. Trimming took off 3 bases at V and 0 bases at J, with 9 bases between the two ends. Germline lookup yields CDR1 MNHNS and CDR2 SASEGT. CDR3 length: 14 residues. The CDR3 loop is CASSDIGNSYEQYF. The CDR3 DNA is TGTGCCAGCAGTGACATAGGGAACTCCTACGAGCAGTACTTC.